What follows are 21 T cell receptor beta chains derived from one specimen sequenced in a study of cytomegalovirus exposure and HLA in healthy donors (dated by TCRdb to the late 2010s). The library was produced with the immunoSEQ multiplex PCR assay. The source is immuneACCESS, and TCRdb retained only in-frame sequences with V and J called. Part of the clones is not carried over; for the studies checked, unresolved V genes explain less than half of this, and the remainder is unexplained. The sample data list roughly 150,000 clones, and 85% to 90% of these were observed just once. The top ten clones comprise approximately 5% of the sample. What was sequenced was PBMCs. All receptors come from a woman aged 25 to 39 in good health and CMV-seronegative.

This clone was seen a handful of times. The chain carries TRBV15 and TRBJ2-2; a possible D gene is TRBD1 (6 bases). Looked up from germline, CDR1 is LNHNV and CDR2 is YYDKDF (reference sequence). The CDR3 has 13 residues. Trimming left V 9 bases short and J 9 bases short, with 17 bases between. CDR3 nucleotide sequence: TGTGCCACACAAACAGGGTCGGGACGGGAGCTGTTTTTT. This sequence encodes CATQTGSGRELFF.

The chain recombines TRBV29-1 with TRBJ2-3; 13 nucleotides match TRBD2. The CDR3 is 15 residues long. The J segment lost 7 bases and the V segment lost 6 bases, leaving 10 bases of the junction unmatched. Germline V gene data show CDR1 as SQVTM and CDR2 as ANQGSEA. The DNA of the CDR3 is TGCAGCGTCAAGCCGACTAGCGGGGGGCTGCATACGCAGTATTTT. It codes for CSVKPTSGGLHTQYF.

Worth noting for this clone: The junction departs from the called germline gene at one end, perhaps through a read error. V gene TRBV7-7 combines with J gene TRBJ2-1, with D possibly TRBD1 on 5 matching bases. CDR3 size: 13 residues. In germline, CDR1 is SSHAT, CDR2 FNYEAQ (reference sequence). CDR3 nucleotides: TGTGCTAGCAGCATCCAGGGCCTGGGGGAGCAGTTCTTC. The encoded protein is CASSIQGLGEQFF.

The chain recombines TRBV7-3 with TRBJ2-1, with D hard to call. Trimming cost V 2 bases and J 4 bases, with 9 bases left between them. This CDR3 has 14 amino acids. Germline values: CDR1 SGHTA, CDR2 FQGTGA. CDR3 coding DNA: TGTGCCAGCAGCTTAGGGCCAGCATACAATGAGCAGTTCTTC. Its translation: CASSLGPAYNEQFF.

The gene calls are TRBV7-9 and TRBJ1-2, with a weak D call TRBD1 (5 bases). Germline CDR1 and CDR2: SEHNR and FQNEAQ (reference sequence). This CDR3 is built from 13 residues. The germline V and J ends were trimmed by 5 bases and 7 bases, with 14 bases remaining between them. CDR3 nucleotides: TGTGCCAGCAGCCCAAACGTGGGGGGTGGCTACACCTTC. This encodes CASSPNVGGGYTF.

The V call is TRBV6-5, the J call TRBJ2-2; no firm D call. This CDR3 is 13 amino acids long. Trimming pared 2 bases from V and 3 bases from J, leaving 4 bases between. Germline CDR1 is MNHEY and CDR2 is SVGAGI. CDR3 amino acids: CASSYRDTGELFF. In DNA form, the CDR3 reads TGTGCCAGCAGTTACCGTGACACCGGGGAGCTGTTTTTT.

This clone was detected only a few times. The chain carries TRBV2 and TRBJ1-2; D call uncertain. This CDR3 is 13 amino acids long. Trimming stripped 3 bases from V and 4 bases from J, with 9 bases between. Germline V CDR1 and CDR2: SNHLY, FYNNEI. The CDR3 spells CASSEGEFYGYTF. The CDR3 nucleotides are TGTGCCAGCAGTGAGGGAGAATTCTATGGCTACACCTTC. Drawing the rest from reference TRBV2 and TRBJ1-2, the complete variable domain is EPEVTQTPSHQVTQMGQEVILRCVPISNHLYFYWYRQILGQKVEFLVSFYNNEISEKSEIFDDQFSVERPDGSNFTLKIRSTKLEDSAMYFCASSEGEFYGYTFGSGTRLTVV.

The CDR3: CSCGGNEQFF. CDR3 bases: TGCAGCTGTGGAGGTAATGAGCAGTTCTTC. The chain has TRBV29-1 and TRBJ2-1, with TRBD2 as a possible D gene (5 bases). Germline V gene sequence: CDR1 SQVTM, CDR2 ANQGSEA. The length of the CDR3 is 10 residues. Trimming stripped 8 bases from V and 7 bases from J, with 9 bases between.

In this sample, this clone turned up once. This chain connects TRBV6-1 to TRBJ1-1, with a possible D match to TRBD1 (5 bases). CDR3 length equals 14 residues. CDR1 MNHNS and CDR2 SASEGT come from the germline V gene. Trimming removed 5 bases from V and 4 bases from J, with 14 bases in between. The CDR3 spells CASSSGNRVTEAFF. The CDR3 nucleotides are TGTGCCAGCAGTTCAGGGAATCGGGTCACTGAAGCTTTCTTT.

The chain carries TRBV9 and TRBJ2-1, with D possibly matching TRBD2 (6 bases). V gave up 0 bases and J gave up 8 bases, with 15 bases separating them. Per germline, CDR1 SGDLS and CDR2 YYNGEE. The CDR3 spans 15 residues. The CDR3 sequence is CASSVGGVVIDEQFF. The CDR3 DNA is TGTGCCAGCAGCGTAGGGGGGGTCGTTATCGATGAGCAGTTCTTC.

This chain uses TRBV7-9 with TRBJ2-5; TRBD2 is a possible D gene (6 bases). The germline gives CDR1 SEHNR, CDR2 FQNEAQ (reference sequence). Between the trimmed V and J ends, which lost 2 bases and 4 bases, there was a span of 14 bases. The length of the CDR3 is 15 residues. The CDR3: CASSLSRLGSETQYF. CDR3 nucleotide sequence: TGTGCCAGCAGCTTATCTCGACTAGGCTCAGAGACCCAGTACTTC.

The CDR3 nucleotides read TGTGCCAGCAGCGCCTCGAATGGAAACACTGAAGCTTTCTTT. It yields the protein CASSASNGNTEAFF. V usage is TRBV7-3 and J usage is TRBJ1-1; D remains ambiguous. The CDR3 sequence is 14 residues long. Germline V gene data show CDR1 as SGHTA and CDR2 as FQGTGA. V was cut by 5 bases and J by 2 bases, with 12 bases left in between.

The chain links TRBV27 to TRBJ2-1; 11 positions agree with TRBD2. The ends lost 5 bases at V and 4 bases at J; junction bases unmatched: 4. There are 15 residues in the CDR3. CDR1 and CDR2 from the germline V gene are MNHEY and SMNVEV (reference sequence). CDR3 region: CASSATSGVYNEQFF. The DNA for the CDR3 is TGTGCCAGCAGTGCGACTAGCGGGGTATACAATGAGCAGTTCTTC.

This chain joins TRBV9 and TRBJ1-4, with D uncertain. Trimming removed 4 bases at V and 6 bases at J, with 16 bases between. The CDR3 runs to 15 residues. CDR1 SGDLS and CDR2 YYNGEE come from the germline V gene. CDR3 bases: TGTGCCAGCAGCCCGAGTGCGGGGTATGATGAAAAACTGTTTTTT. It is translated as CASSPSAGYDEKLFF.

The genes are TRBV30 and TRBJ1-1; D remains ambiguous. The CDR3 loop spans 13 amino acids. The V gene lost 0 bases and the J gene lost 4 bases, with 9 bases spanning the gap. Germline values: CDR1 GTSNPN, CDR2 SVGIG (reference sequence). The CDR3 DNA reads TGTGCCTGGAGTGTAGACCTCGGCACTGAAGCTTTCTTT. Translating it yields CAWSVDLGTEAFF.

This clone was seen just once. The J gene is TRBJ1-4, the V gene TRBV11-2; D is ambiguous. V shed 1 base and J shed 8 bases, with 14 bases lying between them. The CDR3 has 15 amino acids. Per the germline V gene, CDR1 is SGHAT and CDR2 is FQNNGV. CDR3 sequence: CASSLGTGFKEKLFF. DNA for the CDR3: TGTGCCAGCAGCTTAGGTACGGGATTCAAGGAAAAACTGTTTTTT.

In the case of this clone: A junction boundary mismatches the germline segment, possibly from a read error. This chain uses TRBV11-3 with TRBJ1-1, with TRBD1 identical over 8 bases. Germline V gene data show CDR1 as SGHNT and CDR2 as YENEEA. The CDR3 loop spans 15 amino acids. The CDR3 DNA reads TGTGCCGGCAGCCAGACAGGGGTTGGGTTGACTGAAGCTTTCTTT. It yields the protein CAGSQTGVGLTEAFF. The variable domain in full, completed from reference TRBV11-3 and TRBJ1-1, reads EAGVVQSPRYKIIEKKQPVAFWCNPISGHNTLYWYLQNLGQGPELLIRYENEEAVDDSQLPKDRFSAERLKGVDSTLKIQPAELGDSAVYLCAGSQTGVGLTEAFFGQGTRLTVV.

The chain joins TRBV4-3 to TRBJ2-2, with D possibly TRBD2 on 6 matching bases. V shed 1 base and J shed 2 bases, with 14 bases lying between them. This CDR3 is built from 17 residues. Germline CDR1 is LGHNA and CDR2 is YSLEER. CDR3 nucleotide sequence: TGCGCCAGCAGCCAAGGGCCCGGGACTCGAAACACCGGGGAGCTGTTTTTT. Protein product: CASSQGPGTRNTGELFF.

The rearrangement joins TRBV2 to TRBJ2-7; D remains ambiguous. The CDR3 consists of 10 residues. Germline V gene lookup returns CDR1 SNHLY and CDR2 FYNNEI. V lost 4 bases and J lost 5, with 3 bases in between. CDR3 sequence: CASSGNEQYF. The CDR3 nucleotides read TGTGCCAGCAGTGGGAACGAGCAGTACTTC. Filled out from reference TRBV2 and TRBJ2-7, the complete variable domain reads EPEVTQTPSHQVTQMGQEVILRCVPISNHLYFYWYRQILGQKVEFLVSFYNNEISEKSEIFDDQFSVERPDGSNFTLKIRSTKLEDSAMYFCASSGNEQYFGPGTRLTVT.

The chain carries TRBV7-3 and TRBJ2-5; D ambiguous. CDR1 is SGHTA and CDR2 is FQGTGA in the germline V gene. Trimming shortened V by 5 bases and J by 5 bases, and 12 bases separated the two germline ends. The CDR3 loop spans 13 amino acids. CDR3 in DNA: TGTGCCAGCAGCCTATCACGGATGGAGACCCAGTACTTC. This encodes CASSLSRMETQYF. Variable domain in full (rest from reference TRBV7-3 and TRBJ2-5): GAGVSQTPSNKVTEKGKYVELRCDPISGHTALYWYRQSLGQGPEFLIYFQGTGAADDSGLPNDRFFAVRPEGSVSTLKIQRTERGDSAVYLCASSLSRMETQYFGPGTRLLVL.

This rearrangement joins TRBV28 to TRBJ1-2; 7 positions match TRBD1. This CDR3 is 14 amino acids long. In germline, CDR1 is MDHEN, CDR2 SYDVKM. J was trimmed by 4 bases and V by 5 bases; bases with no gene match: 7. This CDR3 is CASSQSTGTYGYTF. CDR3 DNA: TGTGCCAGCAGTCAATCGACAGGGACCTATGGCTACACCTTC.